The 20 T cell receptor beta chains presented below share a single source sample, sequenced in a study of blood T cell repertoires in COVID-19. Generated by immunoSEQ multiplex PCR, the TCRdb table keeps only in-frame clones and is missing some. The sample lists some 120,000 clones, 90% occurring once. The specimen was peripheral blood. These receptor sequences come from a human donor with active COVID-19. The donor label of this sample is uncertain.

The CDR3 region is CASSVQDRGYNEQFF. The CDR3, as DNA: TGTGCCAGCAGCGTACAGGACAGGGGTTACAATGAGCAGTTCTTC. V usage is TRBV9 and J usage is TRBJ2-1, with TRBD1 identical over 9 bases. The CDR3 contains 15 residues. Trimming removed 1 base from V and 4 bases from J; junction bases left unmatched: 3. CDR1 is SGDLS, CDR2 YYNGEE, per germline.

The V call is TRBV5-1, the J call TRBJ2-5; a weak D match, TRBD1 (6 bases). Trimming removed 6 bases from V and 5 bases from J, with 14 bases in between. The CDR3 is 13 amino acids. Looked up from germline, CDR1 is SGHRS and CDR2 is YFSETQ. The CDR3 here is CASNGQPRETQYF. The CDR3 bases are TGCGCCAGCAACGGACAGCCTAGGGAGACCCAGTACTTC.

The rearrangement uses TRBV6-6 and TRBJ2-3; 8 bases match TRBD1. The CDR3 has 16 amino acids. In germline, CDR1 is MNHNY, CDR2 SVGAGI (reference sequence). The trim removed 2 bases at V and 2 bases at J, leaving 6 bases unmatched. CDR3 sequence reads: CASSYLPGGITDTQYF. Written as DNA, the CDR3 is TGTGCCAGCAGTTACCTGCCAGGGGGCATCACAGATACGCAGTATTTT.

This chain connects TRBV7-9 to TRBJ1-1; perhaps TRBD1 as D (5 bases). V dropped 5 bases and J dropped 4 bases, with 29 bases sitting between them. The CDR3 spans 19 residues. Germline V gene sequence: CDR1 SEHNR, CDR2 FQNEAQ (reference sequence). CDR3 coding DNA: TGTGCCAGCAGCCGTATCCCGACTCTTCCCCTAACGCAGGGCACTGAAGCTTTCTTT. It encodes CASSRIPTLPLTQGTEAFF.

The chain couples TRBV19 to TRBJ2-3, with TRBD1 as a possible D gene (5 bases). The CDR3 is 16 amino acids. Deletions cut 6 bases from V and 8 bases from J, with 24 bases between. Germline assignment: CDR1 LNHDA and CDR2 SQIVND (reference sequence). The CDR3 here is CASSGGQARGFRTQYF. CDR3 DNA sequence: TGTGCCAGTAGCGGCGGACAAGCAAGAGGATTTCGTACGCAGTATTTT.

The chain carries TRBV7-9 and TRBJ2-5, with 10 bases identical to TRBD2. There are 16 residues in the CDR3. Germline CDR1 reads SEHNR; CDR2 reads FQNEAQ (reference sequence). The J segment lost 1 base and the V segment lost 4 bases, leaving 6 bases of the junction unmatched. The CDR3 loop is CASSSGTSALQETQYF. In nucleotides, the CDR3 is TGTGCCAGCAGCTCAGGGACTAGCGCACTCCAAGAGACCCAGTACTTC.

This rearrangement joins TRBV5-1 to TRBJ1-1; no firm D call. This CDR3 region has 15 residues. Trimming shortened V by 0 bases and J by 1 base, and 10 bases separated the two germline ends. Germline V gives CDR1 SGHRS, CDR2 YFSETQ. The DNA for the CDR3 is TGCGCCAGCAGCTTGGGTTTTGGGAGGAACACTGAAGCTTTCTTT. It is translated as CASSLGFGRNTEAFF.

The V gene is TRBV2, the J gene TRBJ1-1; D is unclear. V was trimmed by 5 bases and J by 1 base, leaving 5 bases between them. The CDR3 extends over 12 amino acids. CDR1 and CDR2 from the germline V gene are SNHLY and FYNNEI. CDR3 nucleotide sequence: TGTGCCAGCAGTCAACAGAACACTGAAGCTTTCTTT. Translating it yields CASSQQNTEAFF.

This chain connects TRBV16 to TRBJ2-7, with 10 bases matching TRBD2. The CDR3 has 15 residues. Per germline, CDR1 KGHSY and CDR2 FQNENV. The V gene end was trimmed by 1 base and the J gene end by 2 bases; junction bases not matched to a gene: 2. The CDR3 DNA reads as TGTGCCAGCAGCCAATGGACTAGCGGAACCTACGAGCAGTACTTC. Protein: CASSQWTSGTYEQYF. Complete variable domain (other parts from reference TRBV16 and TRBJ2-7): GEEVAQTPKHLVRGEGQKAKLYCAPIKGHSYVFWYQQVLKNEFKFLISFQNENVFDETGMPKERFSAKCLPNSPCSLEIQATKLEDSAVYFCASSQWTSGTYEQYFGPGTRLTVT.

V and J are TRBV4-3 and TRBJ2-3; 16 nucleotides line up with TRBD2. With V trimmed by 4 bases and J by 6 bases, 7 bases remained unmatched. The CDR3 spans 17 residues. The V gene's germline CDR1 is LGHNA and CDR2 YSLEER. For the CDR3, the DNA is TGCGCCAGCAGCCCAGGGACTAGCGGGGGGGCAGGGGATACGCAGTATTTT. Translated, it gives CASSPGTSGGAGDTQYF.

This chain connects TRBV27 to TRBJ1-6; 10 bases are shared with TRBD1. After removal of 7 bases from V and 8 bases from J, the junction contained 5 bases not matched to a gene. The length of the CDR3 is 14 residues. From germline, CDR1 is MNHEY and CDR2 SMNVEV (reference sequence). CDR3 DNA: TGTGCCAGCACCGGGACAGGGGTAGATTCACCCCTCCACTTT. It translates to CASTGTGVDSPLHF.

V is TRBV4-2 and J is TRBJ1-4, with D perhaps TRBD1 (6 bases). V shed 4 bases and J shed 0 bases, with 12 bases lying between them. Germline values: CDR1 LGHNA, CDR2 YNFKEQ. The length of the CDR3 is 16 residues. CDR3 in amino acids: CASSPGGGPTNEKLFF. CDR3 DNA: TGTGCCAGCAGCCCCGGCGGGGGGCCAACTAATGAAAAACTGTTTTTT.

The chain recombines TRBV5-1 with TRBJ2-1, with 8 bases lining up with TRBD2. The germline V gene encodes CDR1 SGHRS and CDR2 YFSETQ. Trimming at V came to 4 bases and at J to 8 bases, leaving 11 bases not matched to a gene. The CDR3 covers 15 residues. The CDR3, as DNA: TGCGCCAGCAGCCACGGGGGGGCCATTACATATGAGCAGTTCTTC. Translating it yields CASSHGGAITYEQFF. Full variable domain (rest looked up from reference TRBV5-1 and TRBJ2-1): KAGVTQTPRYLIKTRGQQVTLSCSPISGHRSVSWYQQTPGQGLQFLFEYFSETQRNKGNFPGRFSGRQFSNSRSEMNVSTLELGDSALYLCASSHGGAITYEQFFGPGTRLTVL.

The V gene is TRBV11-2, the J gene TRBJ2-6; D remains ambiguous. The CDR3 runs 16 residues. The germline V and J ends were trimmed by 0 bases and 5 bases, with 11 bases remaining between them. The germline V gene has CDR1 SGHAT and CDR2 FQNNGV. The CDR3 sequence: CASSLDPIGRANVLTF. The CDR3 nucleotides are TGTGCCAGCAGCTTAGACCCCATCGGTAGGGCCAACGTCCTGACTTTC.

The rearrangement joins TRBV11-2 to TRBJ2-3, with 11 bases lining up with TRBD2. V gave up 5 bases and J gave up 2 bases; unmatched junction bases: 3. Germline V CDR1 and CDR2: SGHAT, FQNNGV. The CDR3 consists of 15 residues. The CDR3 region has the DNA TGTGCCAGCAGCCTAGCGGGGGGTAACACAGATACGCAGTATTTT. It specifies CASSLAGGNTDTQYF.

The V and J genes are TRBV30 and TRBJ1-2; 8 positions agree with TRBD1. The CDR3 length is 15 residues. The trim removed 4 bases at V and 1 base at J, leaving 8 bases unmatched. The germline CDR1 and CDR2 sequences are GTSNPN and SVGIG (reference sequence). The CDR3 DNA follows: TGTGCCTGGATTGGCAGGGGGCGGTTTAACTATGGCTACACCTTC. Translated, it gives CAWIGRGRFNYGYTF.

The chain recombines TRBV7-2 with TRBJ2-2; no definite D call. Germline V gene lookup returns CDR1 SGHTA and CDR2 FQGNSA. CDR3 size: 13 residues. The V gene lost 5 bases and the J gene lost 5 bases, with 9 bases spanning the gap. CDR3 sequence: CASSTIITGELFF. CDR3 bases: TGTGCCAGCAGCACTATAATTACCGGGGAGCTGTTTTTT.

The CDR3 DNA sequence: TGTGCCAGCAGCTTAGTTACTAGCGCATACAATGAGCAGTTCTTC. Translating it yields CASSLVTSAYNEQFF. This chain connects TRBV11-3 to TRBJ2-1; 7 bases agree with TRBD2. The CDR3 loop spans 15 amino acids. With V trimmed by 1 base and J by 4 bases, 4 bases remained unmatched. Germline V gives CDR1 SGHNT, CDR2 YENEEA.

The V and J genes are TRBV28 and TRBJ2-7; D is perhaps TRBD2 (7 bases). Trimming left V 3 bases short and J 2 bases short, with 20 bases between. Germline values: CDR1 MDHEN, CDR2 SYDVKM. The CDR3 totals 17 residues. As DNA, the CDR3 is TGTGCCAGCAGTTTCCCCGGTCGGGGGGCCCGGACCTACGAGCAGTACTTC. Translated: CASSFPGRGARTYEQYF.

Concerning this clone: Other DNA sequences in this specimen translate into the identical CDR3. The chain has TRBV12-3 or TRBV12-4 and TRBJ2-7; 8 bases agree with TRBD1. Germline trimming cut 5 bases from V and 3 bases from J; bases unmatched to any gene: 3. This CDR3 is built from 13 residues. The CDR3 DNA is TGTGCCAGCAGTCTAGGACAGGGCTACGAGCAGTACTTC. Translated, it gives CASSLGQGYEQYF.